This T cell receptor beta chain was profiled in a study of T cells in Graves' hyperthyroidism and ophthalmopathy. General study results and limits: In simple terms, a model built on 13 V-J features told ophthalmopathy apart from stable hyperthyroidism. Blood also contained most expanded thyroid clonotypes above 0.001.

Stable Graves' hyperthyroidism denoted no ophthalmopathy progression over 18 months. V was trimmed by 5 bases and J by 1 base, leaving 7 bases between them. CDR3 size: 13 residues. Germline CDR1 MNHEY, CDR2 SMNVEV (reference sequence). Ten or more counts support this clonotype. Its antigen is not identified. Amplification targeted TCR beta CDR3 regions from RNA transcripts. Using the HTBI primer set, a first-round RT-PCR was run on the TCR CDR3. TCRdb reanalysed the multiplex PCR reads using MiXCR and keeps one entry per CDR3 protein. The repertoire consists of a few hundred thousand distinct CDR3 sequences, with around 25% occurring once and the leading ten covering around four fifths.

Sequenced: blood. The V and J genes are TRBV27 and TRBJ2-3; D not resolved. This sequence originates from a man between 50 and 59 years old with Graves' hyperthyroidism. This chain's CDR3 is CASSPRRTDTQYF. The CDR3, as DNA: TGTGCCAGCAGTCCTCGGCGCACAGATACGCAGTATTTT.